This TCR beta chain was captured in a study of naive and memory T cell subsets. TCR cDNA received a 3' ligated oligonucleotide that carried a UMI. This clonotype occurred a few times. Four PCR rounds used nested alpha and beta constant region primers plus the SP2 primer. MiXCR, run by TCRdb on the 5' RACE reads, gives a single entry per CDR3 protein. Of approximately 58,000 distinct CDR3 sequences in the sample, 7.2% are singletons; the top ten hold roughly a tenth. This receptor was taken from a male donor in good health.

The CDR3 region has the DNA TGTGCCAGCCTACCCACTAGCGGGGGATTAGAGACCCAGTACTTC. Amino acids: CASLPTSGGLETQYF. V usage is TRBV12-3 or TRBV12-4 and J usage is TRBJ2-5, with TRBD2 matching 11 bases. V lost 8 bases, J lost 4 bases, and 9 bases stayed unmatched. This CDR3 has 15 residues.